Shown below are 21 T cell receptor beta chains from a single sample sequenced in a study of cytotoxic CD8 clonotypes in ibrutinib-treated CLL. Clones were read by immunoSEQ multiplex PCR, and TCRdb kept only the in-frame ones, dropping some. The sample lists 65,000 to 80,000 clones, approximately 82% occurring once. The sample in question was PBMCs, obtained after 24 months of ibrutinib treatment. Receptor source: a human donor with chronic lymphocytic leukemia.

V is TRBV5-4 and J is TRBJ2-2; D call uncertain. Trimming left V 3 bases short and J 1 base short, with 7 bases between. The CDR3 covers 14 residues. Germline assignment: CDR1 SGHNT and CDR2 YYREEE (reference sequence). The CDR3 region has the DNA TGTGCCAGCAGCTCTTGGGTGAACACCGGGGAGCTGTTTTTT. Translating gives CASSSWVNTGELFF.

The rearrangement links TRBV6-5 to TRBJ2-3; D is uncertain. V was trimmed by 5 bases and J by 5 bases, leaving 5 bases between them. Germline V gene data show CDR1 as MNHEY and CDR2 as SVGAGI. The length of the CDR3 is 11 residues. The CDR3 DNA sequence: TGTGCCAGCAGTATCGGAGATACGCAGTATTTT. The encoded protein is CASSIGDTQYF.

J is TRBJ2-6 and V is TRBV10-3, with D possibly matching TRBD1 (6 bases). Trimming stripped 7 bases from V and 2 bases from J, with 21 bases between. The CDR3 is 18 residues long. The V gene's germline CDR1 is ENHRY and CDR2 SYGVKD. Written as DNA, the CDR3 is TGTGCCATCACCATCAGGGGCAGAACTCCTCCTGGGGCCAACGTCCTGACTTTC. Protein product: CAITIRGRTPPGANVLTF.

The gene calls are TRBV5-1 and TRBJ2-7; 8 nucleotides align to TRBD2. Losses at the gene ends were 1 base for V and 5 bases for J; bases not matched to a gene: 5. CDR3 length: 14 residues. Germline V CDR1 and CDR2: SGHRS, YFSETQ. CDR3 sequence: CASSLSGRADEQYF. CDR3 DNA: TGCGCCAGCAGCTTGTCCGGGAGGGCCGACGAGCAGTACTTC.

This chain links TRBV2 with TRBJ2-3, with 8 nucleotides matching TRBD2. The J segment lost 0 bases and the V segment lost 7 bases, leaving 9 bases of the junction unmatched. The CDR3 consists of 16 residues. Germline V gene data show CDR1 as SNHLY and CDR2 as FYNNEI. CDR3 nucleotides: TGTGCCAGCACCCTCGCGGGGGGAGCGAGCACAGATACGCAGTATTTT. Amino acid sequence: CASTLAGGASTDTQYF.

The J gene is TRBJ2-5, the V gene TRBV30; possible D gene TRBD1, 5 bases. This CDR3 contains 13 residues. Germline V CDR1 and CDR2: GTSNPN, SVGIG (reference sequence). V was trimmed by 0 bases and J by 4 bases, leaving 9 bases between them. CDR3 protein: CAWSVQGLETQYF. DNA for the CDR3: TGTGCCTGGAGTGTTCAGGGTTTAGAGACCCAGTACTTC.

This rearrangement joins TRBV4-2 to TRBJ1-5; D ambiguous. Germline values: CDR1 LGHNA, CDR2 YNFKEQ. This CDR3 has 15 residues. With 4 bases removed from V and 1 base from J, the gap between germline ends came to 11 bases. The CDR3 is CASSRERVSNQPQHF. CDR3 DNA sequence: TGTGCCAGCAGCCGGGAGCGAGTAAGCAATCAGCCCCAGCATTTT.

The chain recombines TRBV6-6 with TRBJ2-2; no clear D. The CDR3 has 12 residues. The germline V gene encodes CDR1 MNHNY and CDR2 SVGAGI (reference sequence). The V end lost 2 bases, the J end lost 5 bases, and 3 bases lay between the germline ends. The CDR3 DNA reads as TGTGCCAGCAGTTACAGGACCGGGGAGCTGTTTTTT. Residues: CASSYRTGELFF.

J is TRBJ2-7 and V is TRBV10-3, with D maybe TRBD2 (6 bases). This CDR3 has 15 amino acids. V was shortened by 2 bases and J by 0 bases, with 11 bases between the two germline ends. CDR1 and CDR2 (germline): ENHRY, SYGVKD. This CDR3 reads CAISEAGRGSYEQYF. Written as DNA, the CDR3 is TGTGCCATCAGTGAGGCTGGGCGGGGCTCCTACGAGCAGTACTTC.

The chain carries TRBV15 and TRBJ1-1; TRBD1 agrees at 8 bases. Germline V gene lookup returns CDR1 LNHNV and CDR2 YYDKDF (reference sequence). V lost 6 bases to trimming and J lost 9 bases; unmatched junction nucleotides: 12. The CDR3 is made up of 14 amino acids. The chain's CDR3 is CATRETQGQVKAFF. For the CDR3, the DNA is TGTGCCACCAGGGAGACTCAGGGACAGGTCAAAGCTTTCTTT.

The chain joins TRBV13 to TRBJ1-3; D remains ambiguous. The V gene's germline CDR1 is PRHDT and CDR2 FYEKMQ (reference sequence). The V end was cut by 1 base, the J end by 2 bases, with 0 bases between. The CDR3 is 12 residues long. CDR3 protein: CASSLAGNTIYF. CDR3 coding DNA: TGTGCCAGCAGCTTAGCTGGAAACACCATATATTTT.

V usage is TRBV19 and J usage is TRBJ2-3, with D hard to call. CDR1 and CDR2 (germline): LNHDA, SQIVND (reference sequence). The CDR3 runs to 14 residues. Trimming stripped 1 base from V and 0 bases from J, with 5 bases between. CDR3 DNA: TGTGCCAGTAGTATAGCTGGTAGCACAGATACGCAGTATTTT. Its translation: CASSIAGSTDTQYF.

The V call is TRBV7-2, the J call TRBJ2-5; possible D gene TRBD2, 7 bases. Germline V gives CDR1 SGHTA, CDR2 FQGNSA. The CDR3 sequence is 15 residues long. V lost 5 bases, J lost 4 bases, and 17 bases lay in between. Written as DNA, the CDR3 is TGTGCCAGCAGCCTCCGAATGGGGGGGCGAGAGACCCAGTACTTC. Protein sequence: CASSLRMGGRETQYF.

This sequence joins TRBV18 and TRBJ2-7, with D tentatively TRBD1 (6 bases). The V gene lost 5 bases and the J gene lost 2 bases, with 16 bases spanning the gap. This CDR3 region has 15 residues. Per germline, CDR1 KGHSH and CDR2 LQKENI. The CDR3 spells CASSTLRTGPYEQYF. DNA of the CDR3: TGTGCCAGCTCAACATTGAGAACAGGGCCCTACGAGCAGTACTTC.

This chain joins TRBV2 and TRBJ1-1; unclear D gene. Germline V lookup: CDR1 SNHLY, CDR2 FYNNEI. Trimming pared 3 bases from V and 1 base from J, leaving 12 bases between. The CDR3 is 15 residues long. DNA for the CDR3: TGTGCCAGCAGTGAGATATCGTGGGGGAACACTGAAGCTTTCTTT. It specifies CASSEISWGNTEAFF.

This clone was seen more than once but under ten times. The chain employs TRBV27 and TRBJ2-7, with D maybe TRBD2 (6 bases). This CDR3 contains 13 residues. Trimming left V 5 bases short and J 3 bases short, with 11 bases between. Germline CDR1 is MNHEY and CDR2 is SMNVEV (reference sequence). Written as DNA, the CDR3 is TGTGCCAGCAGTCCAAGACTAGTCTACGAGCAGTACTTC. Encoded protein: CASSPRLVYEQYF.

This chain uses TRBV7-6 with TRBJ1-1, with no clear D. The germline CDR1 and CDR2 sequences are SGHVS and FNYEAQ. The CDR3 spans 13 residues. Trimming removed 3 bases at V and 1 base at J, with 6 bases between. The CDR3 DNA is TGTGCCAGCAGCTTTAAGGAGAACACTGAAGCTTTCTTT. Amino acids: CASSFKENTEAFF.

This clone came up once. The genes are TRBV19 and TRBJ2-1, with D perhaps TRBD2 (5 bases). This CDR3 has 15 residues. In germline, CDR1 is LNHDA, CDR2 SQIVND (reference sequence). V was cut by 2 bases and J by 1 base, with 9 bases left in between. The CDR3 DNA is TGTGCCAGTAGTATAACCGGGGTTTCCTACAATGAGCAGTTCTTC. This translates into CASSITGVSYNEQFF.

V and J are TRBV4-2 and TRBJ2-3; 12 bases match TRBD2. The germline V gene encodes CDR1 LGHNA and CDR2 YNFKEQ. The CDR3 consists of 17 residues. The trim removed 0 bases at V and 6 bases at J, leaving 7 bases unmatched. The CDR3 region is CASSQDGLAGGPDTQYF. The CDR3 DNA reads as TGTGCCAGCAGCCAAGACGGGCTAGCGGGAGGGCCGGATACGCAGTATTTT.

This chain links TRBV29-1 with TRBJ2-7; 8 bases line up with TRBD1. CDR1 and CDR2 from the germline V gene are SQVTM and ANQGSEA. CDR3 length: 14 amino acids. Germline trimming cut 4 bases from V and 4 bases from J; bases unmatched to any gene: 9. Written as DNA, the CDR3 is TGCAGCGTTGGATGGCAGGGGGCCCCGTACGAGCAGTACTTC. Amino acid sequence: CSVGWQGAPYEQYF.

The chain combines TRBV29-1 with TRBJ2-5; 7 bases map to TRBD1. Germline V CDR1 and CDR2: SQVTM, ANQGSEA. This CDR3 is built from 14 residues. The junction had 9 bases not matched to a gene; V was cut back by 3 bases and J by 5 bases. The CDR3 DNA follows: TGCAGCGTTGACAGGGGGTTTAGTGACGAGACCCAGTACTTC. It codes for CSVDRGFSDETQYF.